This entry lists 32 T cell receptor beta chains sequenced from one sample in a study of blood T cell repertoires in COVID-19. The protocol was immunoSEQ multiplex PCR, while the TCRdb copy is restricted to in-frame clones and leaves out a portion. The sample consists of hundreds of thousands of clones, around 85% of them appearing once. Sequencing was done on a sample of peripheral blood. These receptors came from a human donor in a cohort sampled during active COVID-19.

DNA of the CDR3: TGTGCCAGCTCACTTGCAGGGGGGACTGAAGCTTTCTTT. It translates to CASSLAGGTEAFF. The chain recombines TRBV18 with TRBJ1-1; 7 bases are a match to TRBD1. The CDR3 sequence is 13 residues long. CDR1 is KGHSH and CDR2 is LQKENI in the germline V gene. Trimming cost V 4 bases and J 5 bases; bases outside gene matches: 4.

This chain uses TRBV29-1 with TRBJ2-7, with D perhaps matching TRBD1 (6 bases). This CDR3 contains 12 residues. Trimming cost V 4 bases and J 4 bases, with 11 bases left between them. Germline values: CDR1 SQVTM, CDR2 ANQGSEA. DNA of the CDR3: TGCAGCGTTGGGGGACAAGTTTACGAGCAGTACTTC. Encoded protein: CSVGGQVYEQYF.

This clone appeared once. The chain recombines TRBV7-3 with TRBJ2-1, with 10 bases lining up with TRBD2. The CDR3 has 15 amino acids. The V gene end was trimmed by 1 base and the J gene end by 8 bases; junction bases not matched to a gene: 5. From germline, CDR1 is SGHTA and CDR2 FQGTGA. The CDR3: CASSLKSGGAHEQFF. CDR3 DNA: TGTGCCAGCAGCTTAAAGAGCGGGGGGGCCCATGAGCAGTTCTTC.

The rearrangement joins TRBV4-1 to TRBJ1-1, with D perhaps TRBD1 (5 bases). This CDR3 has 13 amino acids. The germline CDR1 and CDR2 sequences are MGHRA and YSYEKL. V lost 4 bases, J lost 5 bases, and 11 bases lay in between. As DNA, the CDR3 is TGCGCCAGCAGCCGAACAACAGGTACTGAAGCTTTCTTT. Amino acid sequence: CASSRTTGTEAFF.

The V gene is TRBV7-9, the J gene TRBJ1-2; no clear D. The germline CDR1 and CDR2 sequences are SEHNR and FQNEAQ (reference sequence). CDR3 length equals 13 residues. V shed 5 bases and J shed 11 bases, with 18 bases lying between them. Written as DNA, the CDR3 is TGTGCCAGCAGCCCCCTTCAAGGAGGTCGGTACACCTTC. Protein product: CASSPLQGGRYTF.

The V and J genes are TRBV5-4 and TRBJ2-3; 8 bases are a match to TRBD1. CDR1 SGHNT and CDR2 YYREEE come from the germline V gene (reference sequence). The junction had 5 bases not matched to a gene; V was cut back by 0 bases and J by 5 bases. CDR3 length: 15 residues. CDR3 region: CASSLGDRGVDTQYF. CDR3 sequence (DNA): TGTGCCAGCAGCTTGGGCGACAGGGGAGTAGATACGCAGTATTTT.

The genes are TRBV18 and TRBJ1-6, with no clear D. The CDR3 runs to 15 residues. Looked up from germline, CDR1 is KGHSH and CDR2 is LQKENI. The V gene lost 1 base and the J gene lost 8 bases, with 12 bases spanning the gap. The CDR3 nucleotides read TGTGCCAGCTCACCACAGTCAGGTGCCTATTCACCCCTCCACTTT. This translates into CASSPQSGAYSPLHF.

The V call is TRBV24-1, the J call TRBJ1-5, with a tentative D call TRBD1 (6 bases). V was cut by 4 bases and J by 0 bases, with 12 bases left in between. Germline loops: CDR1 KGHDR, CDR2 SFDVKD. The CDR3 covers 16 residues. CDR3 protein: CATSERADSSNQPQHF. CDR3 nucleotide sequence: TGTGCCACCAGTGAGCGGGCGGACAGTAGCAATCAGCCCCAGCATTTT.

This clone was recorded once. The chain carries TRBV3-1 (or the pseudogene TRBV3-2) and TRBJ1-4; D remains ambiguous. Germline lookup yields CDR1 LGHDT and CDR2 YNNKEL (reference sequence). V dropped 0 bases and J dropped 10 bases, with 15 bases sitting between them. CDR3 length: 15 residues. The CDR3 sequence is CASSQEPGAGGKLFF. The CDR3 nucleotides are TGTGCCAGCAGCCAAGAGCCTGGTGCGGGAGGAAAACTGTTTTTT.

J is TRBJ2-4 and V is TRBV2; a possible D gene is TRBD1 (6 bases). V shed 5 bases and J shed 3 bases, with 11 bases lying between them. The CDR3 loop spans 14 amino acids. Germline lookup yields CDR1 SNHLY and CDR2 FYNNEI. The CDR3 loop reads CASSQDRNKNIQYF. As DNA, the CDR3 is TGTGCCAGCAGTCAAGACAGGAACAAAAACATTCAGTACTTC.

The rearrangement links TRBV23-1 to TRBJ1-1; D gene unclear. TRBV23-1 is recorded as an ORF, its role being uncertain. V gave up 4 bases and J gave up 1 base, with 7 bases separating them. The CDR3 is made up of 13 amino acids. The DNA for the CDR3 is TGCGCCAGCAGTCGGGCCGAGAACACTGAAGCTTTCTTT. Its protein is CASSRAENTEAFF.

This clone was seen a single time. The rearrangement uses TRBV20-1 and TRBJ2-7; D remains unclear. With 3 bases removed from V and 5 bases from J, the gap between germline ends came to 8 bases. The length of the CDR3 is 11 residues. Germline CDR1 and CDR2: DFQATT and SNEGSKA (reference sequence). CDR3 loop: CSASREHEQYF. CDR3 coding DNA: TGCAGTGCTAGTAGAGAACACGAGCAGTACTTC.

The V gene is TRBV7-8, the J gene TRBJ1-2; 8 bases are a match to TRBD1. Germline loops: CDR1 SGHVS, CDR2 FQNEAQ. The length of the CDR3 is 19 residues. V dropped 2 bases and J dropped 0; count of bases not matched to a gene: 14. The CDR3 region is CASSLTGGQGTLANYGYTF. For the CDR3, the DNA is TGTGCCAGCAGCTTAACAGGTGGACAGGGAACTTTAGCTAACTATGGCTACACCTTC. Supplemented by reference TRBV7-8 and TRBJ1-2, the full variable domain reads GAGVSQSPRYKVAKRGQDVALRCDPISGHVSLFWYQQALGQGPEFLTYFQNEAQLDKSGLPSDRFFAERPEGSVSTLKIQRTQQEDSAVYLCASSLTGGQGTLANYGYTFGSGTRLTVV.

This clone showed up just once. J is TRBJ1-6 and V is TRBV30; D not certain. Between the trimmed V and J ends, which lost 2 bases and 8 bases, there was a span of 13 bases. Germline V gene sequence: CDR1 GTSNPN, CDR2 SVGIG (reference sequence). This CDR3 has 14 residues. CDR3 amino acids: CAWSSGVYYSPLHF. CDR3 coding DNA: TGTGCCTGGAGTTCCGGGGTATATTATTCACCCCTCCACTTT. Complete variable domain (other parts from reference TRBV30 and TRBJ1-6): SQTIHQWPATLVQPVGSPLSLECTVEGTSNPNLYWYRQAAGRGLQLLFYSVGIGQISSEVPQNLSASRPQDRQFILSSKKLLLSDSGFYLCAWSSGVYYSPLHFGNGTRLTVT.

This clone was detected ten times or more. V and J are TRBV7-9 and TRBJ2-7; weak D call: TRBD2 (5 bases). CDR3 size: 14 residues. Germline CDR1 reads SEHNR; CDR2 reads FQNEAQ (reference sequence). V lost 2 bases, J lost 0 bases, and 8 bases lay in between. Written as DNA, the CDR3 is TGTGCCAGCAGCTTAATGGGGAGCTCCTACGAGCAGTACTTC. Protein: CASSLMGSSYEQYF.

This clone was seen only a few times. J is TRBJ2-6 and V is TRBV15, with 7 bases aligning to TRBD1. Germline trimming cut 3 bases from V and 0 bases from J; bases unmatched to any gene: 8. The CDR3 loop spans 18 amino acids. Germline assignment: CDR1 LNHNV and CDR2 YYDKDF (reference sequence). The CDR3 loop reads CATSRGTAFRSGANVLTF. The DNA for the CDR3 is TGTGCCACCAGCAGGGGGACAGCCTTCCGCTCTGGGGCCAACGTCCTGACTTTC.

This sequence joins TRBV19 and TRBJ1-3; 8 bases match TRBD1. Germline CDR1 is LNHDA and CDR2 is SQIVND (reference sequence). V lost 3 bases and J lost 0; bases outside the gene matches: 4. The CDR3 extends over 16 amino acids. The DNA of the CDR3 is TGTGCCAGTAGTATCAGGACAGGGCGCTCTGGAAACACCATATATTTT. As protein: CASSIRTGRSGNTIYF.

The gene calls are TRBV7-3 and TRBJ2-3, with TRBD1 matching over 9 bases. CDR3 size: 14 residues. The junction had 3 bases not matched to a gene; V was cut back by 8 bases and J by 0 bases. Germline CDR1 is SGHTA and CDR2 is FQGTGA. The CDR3 reads CASQQGASTDTQYF. CDR3 nucleotide sequence: TGTGCCAGCCAACAGGGGGCGAGCACAGATACGCAGTATTTT.

The CDR3 loop is CASSSGTASGNTIYF. The CDR3 DNA reads as TGTGCCAGCAGCTCTGGGACAGCTTCAGGAAACACCATATATTTT. The V call is TRBV7-7, the J call TRBJ1-3; 7 bases fit TRBD1. The V segment lost 4 bases and the J segment 4 bases; nucleotides outside the gene matches: 7. Per germline, CDR1 SSHAT and CDR2 FNYEAQ (reference sequence). CDR3 length equals 15 residues.

This clone was seen just once. This chain uses TRBV30 with TRBJ2-1, with 9 bases identical to TRBD2. J was trimmed by 7 bases and V by 2 bases; bases with no gene match: 6. The germline V gene encodes CDR1 GTSNPN and CDR2 SVGIG (reference sequence). This CDR3 spans 14 amino acids. The CDR3 DNA reads as TGTGCCTGGAGTAGGCTAGCGGGGATTAATGAGCAGTTCTTC. This gives the protein CAWSRLAGINEQFF.

The V and J genes are TRBV29-1 and TRBJ1-1, with TRBD1 identical over 8 bases. The CDR3 length is 13 residues. CDR1 is SQVTM, CDR2 ANQGSEA, per germline. V lost 2 bases and J lost 5; bases outside the gene matches: 4. The CDR3 here is CSVEQGAGTEAFF. The CDR3 coding sequence is TGCAGCGTTGAACAGGGGGCCGGGACTGAAGCTTTCTTT.

The CDR3 spells CATSRGGGLSGELFF. The CDR3 nucleotides are TGTGCCACCAGCAGAGGGGGGGGCCTCTCCGGGGAGCTGTTTTTT. V is TRBV15 and J is TRBJ2-2; the D gene is possibly TRBD2 (7 bases). This CDR3 spans 15 amino acids. CDR1 and CDR2 from the germline V gene are LNHNV and YYDKDF (reference sequence). The ends were cut back, 1 base at V and 6 bases at J, with 12 bases in the middle.

V gene TRBV27 combines with J gene TRBJ1-1; TRBD1 agrees at 10 bases. J lost 6 bases, V lost 4 bases, and 8 bases had no gene match. The CDR3 runs 15 residues. The V gene's germline CDR1 is MNHEY and CDR2 SMNVEV (reference sequence). This CDR3 reads CASSSRRDRGSEAFF. For the CDR3, the DNA is TGTGCCAGCAGTTCCCGCCGGGACAGGGGTTCTGAAGCTTTCTTT.

The V gene is TRBV6-5, the J gene TRBJ2-3; D perhaps matches TRBD2 (6 bases). The CDR3 sequence is 14 residues long. Germline V gives CDR1 MNHEY, CDR2 SVGAGI. Trimming stripped 7 bases from V and 2 bases from J, with 13 bases between. The CDR3 bases are TGTGCCAGCACCCCGGGACTTCACACAGATACGCAGTATTTT. Protein product: CASTPGLHTDTQYF.

The chain employs TRBV30 and TRBJ1-3; no reliable D call. V lost 0 bases, J lost 0 bases, and 12 bases lay in between. The CDR3 has 16 amino acids. From germline, CDR1 is GTSNPN and CDR2 SVGIG (reference sequence). CDR3 bases: TGTGCCTGGAGTGTACTGGGCAGCTTCTCTGGAAACACCATATATTTT. Its translation is CAWSVLGSFSGNTIYF.

The CDR3 here is CASSFGGEGGSNQPQHF. DNA for the CDR3: TGTGCCAGCAGCTTTGGGGGCGAGGGTGGCAGCAATCAGCCCCAGCATTTT. The J gene is TRBJ1-5, the V gene TRBV7-9; D possibly corresponds to TRBD1 (6 bases). Germline CDR1 SEHNR, CDR2 FQNEAQ (reference sequence). The ends were cut back, 3 bases at V and 1 base at J, with 16 bases in the middle. The CDR3 has 17 residues.

The CDR3 sequence is CASSAGTGSNQPQHF. The CDR3 DNA is TGTGCCAGCAGTGCCGGGACAGGGAGCAATCAGCCCCAGCATTTT. The gene calls are TRBV14 and TRBJ1-5, with 9 bases identical to TRBD1. The CDR3 has 15 residues. Looked up from germline, CDR1 is SGHDN and CDR2 is FVKESK. The trim removed 6 bases at V and 1 base at J, leaving 4 bases unmatched.

The chain links TRBV7-9 to TRBJ2-5; 7 positions match TRBD2. J lost 4 bases, V lost 5 bases, and 10 bases had no gene match. Germline CDR1 is SEHNR and CDR2 is FQNEAQ (reference sequence). The CDR3 length is 15 residues. CDR3 nucleotide sequence: TGTGCCAGCAGCGCCACGGGGTCGGGGGGAGAGACCCAGTACTTC. Residues: CASSATGSGGETQYF.

The V gene is TRBV5-8, the J gene TRBJ1-5, with a tentative D call TRBD1 (5 bases). The length of the CDR3 is 11 residues. Germline CDR1 reads SGHTS; CDR2 reads YDEGEE. Trimming stripped 2 bases from V and 12 bases from J, with 9 bases between. CDR3 DNA sequence: TGTGCCAGCAGCTTCGGGGGGTACCAGCATTTT. As protein: CASSFGGYQHF. The entire variable domain, with the rest obtained from reference TRBV5-8 and TRBJ1-5, is as follows: EAGVTQSPTHLIKTRGQQATLRCSPISGHTSVYWYQQALGLGLQFLLWYDEGEERNRGNFPPRFSGRQFPNYSSELNVNALELEDSALYLCASSFGGYQHFGDGTRLSIL.

The rearrangement links TRBV5-6 to TRBJ1-2; tentatively, D is TRBD1 (6 bases). V gave up 2 bases and J gave up 1 base, with 9 bases separating them. The length of the CDR3 is 14 residues. From germline, CDR1 is SGHDT and CDR2 YYEEEE. The CDR3 DNA reads as TGTGCCAGCAGCTTTGGGACAAGTAACTATGGCTACACCTTC. This gives the protein CASSFGTSNYGYTF.

The gene calls are TRBV24-1 and TRBJ2-2, with 8 bases that match TRBD1. The CDR3 covers 17 residues. The V and J ends lost 3 bases and 5 bases, in that order; junction bases with no gene match: 10. CDR1 KGHDR and CDR2 SFDVKD come from the germline V gene. The CDR3 region is CATSDSSAGGQTGELFF. The DNA for the CDR3 is TGTGCCACCAGTGATAGCTCGGCAGGGGGCCAGACCGGGGAGCTGTTTTTT.

V usage is TRBV29-1 and J usage is TRBJ2-1, with a weak D call TRBD2 (6 bases). Germline lookup yields CDR1 SQVTM and CDR2 ANQGSEA. The CDR3 consists of 16 residues. V lost 8 bases to trimming and J lost 8 bases, with 28 bases between them. In DNA, the CDR3 is TGCAGCCCCCCTAGGGCAGGCCGACTAGTTGGCGATGAGCAGTTCTTC. It yields the protein CSPPRAGRLVGDEQFF.